The TCR beta chain described here comes from a study of T-cell memory formation after mild COVID-19. The sample holds a few counts of this clonotype. Its antigen is currently unknown. Using its own MiXCR run on the 5' RACE reads, TCRdb lists one record per CDR3 protein. The sample includes some 320,000 distinct CDR3 sequences, roughly an eighth of them seen just once. CDR1 and CDR2 from the germline V gene are DFQATT and SNEGSKA (reference sequence). The CDR3 runs 18 residues. Trimming cost V 3 bases and J 0 bases; bases outside gene matches: 11. Study-level results: There was a balanced CD4/CD8 profile in clones contracting day 15 to 85, and later expanders leaned CD4+.

This TCR was sampled from a man between 18 and 29 years old who had mild COVID-19 (a few samples of this study predate the infection). Cell type and time point are not known. The sample was PBMCs or a T cell subset sorted from them (not recorded which). V is TRBV20-1 and J is TRBJ2-4; 10 bases are a match to TRBD2. CDR3 nucleotide sequence: TGCAGTGCTAGGGGCGGAGCGGGGGGGCTTGAAGCCAAAAACATTCAGTACTTC. This codes for CSARGGAGGLEAKNIQYF.